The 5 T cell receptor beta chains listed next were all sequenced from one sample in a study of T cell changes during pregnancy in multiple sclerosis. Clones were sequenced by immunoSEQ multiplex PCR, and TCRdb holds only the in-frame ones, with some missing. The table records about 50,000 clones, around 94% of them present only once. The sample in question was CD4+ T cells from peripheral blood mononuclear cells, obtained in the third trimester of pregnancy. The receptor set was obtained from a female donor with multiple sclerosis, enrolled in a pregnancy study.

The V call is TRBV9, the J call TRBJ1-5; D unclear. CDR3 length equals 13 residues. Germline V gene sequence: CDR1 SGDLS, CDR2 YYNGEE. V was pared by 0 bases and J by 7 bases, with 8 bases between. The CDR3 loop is CASSVDSVQPQHF. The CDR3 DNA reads TGTGCCAGCAGCGTAGACTCTGTGCAGCCCCAGCATTTT.

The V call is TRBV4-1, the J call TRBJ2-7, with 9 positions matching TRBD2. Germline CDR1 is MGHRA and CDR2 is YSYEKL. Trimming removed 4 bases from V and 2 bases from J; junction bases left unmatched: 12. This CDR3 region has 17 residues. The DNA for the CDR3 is TGCGCCAGCAGCCGCGCCCCTCTAGCGGGGTCCGCCTACGAGCAGTACTTC. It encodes CASSRAPLAGSAYEQYF.

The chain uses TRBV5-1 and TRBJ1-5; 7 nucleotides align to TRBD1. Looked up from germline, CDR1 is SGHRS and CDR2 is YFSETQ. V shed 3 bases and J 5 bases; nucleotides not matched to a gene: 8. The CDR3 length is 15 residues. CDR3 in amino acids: CASSSQGLLDQPQHF. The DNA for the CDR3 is TGCGCCAGCAGCTCACAGGGGTTATTAGATCAGCCCCAGCATTTT.

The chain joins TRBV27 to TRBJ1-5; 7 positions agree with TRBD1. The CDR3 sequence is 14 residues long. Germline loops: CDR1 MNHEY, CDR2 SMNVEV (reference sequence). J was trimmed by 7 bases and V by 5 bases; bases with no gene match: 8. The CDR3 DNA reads TGTGCCAGCAGTCACGAAAACAGGGGCCAGCCCCAGCATTTT. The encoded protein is CASSHENRGQPQHF.

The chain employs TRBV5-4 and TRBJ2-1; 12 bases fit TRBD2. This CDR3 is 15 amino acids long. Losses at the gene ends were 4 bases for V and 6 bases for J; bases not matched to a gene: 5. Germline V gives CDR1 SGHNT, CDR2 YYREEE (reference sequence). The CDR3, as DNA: TGTGCCAGCAGCCGATTACTAGCGGGAGGCAATGAGCAGTTCTTC. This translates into CASSRLLAGGNEQFF.